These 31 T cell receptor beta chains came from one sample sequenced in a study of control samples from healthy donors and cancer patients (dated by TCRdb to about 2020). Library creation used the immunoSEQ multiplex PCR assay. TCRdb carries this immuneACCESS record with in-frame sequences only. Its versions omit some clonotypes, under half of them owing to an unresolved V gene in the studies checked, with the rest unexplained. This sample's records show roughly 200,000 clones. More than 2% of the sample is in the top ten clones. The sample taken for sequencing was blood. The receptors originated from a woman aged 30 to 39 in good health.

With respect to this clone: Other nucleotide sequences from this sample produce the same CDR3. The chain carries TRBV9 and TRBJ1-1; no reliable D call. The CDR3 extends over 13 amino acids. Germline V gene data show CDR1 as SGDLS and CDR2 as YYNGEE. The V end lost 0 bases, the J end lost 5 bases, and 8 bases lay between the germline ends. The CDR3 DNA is TGTGCCAGCAGCGTAGGGGTAGGTACTGAAGCTTTCTTT. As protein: CASSVGVGTEAFF.

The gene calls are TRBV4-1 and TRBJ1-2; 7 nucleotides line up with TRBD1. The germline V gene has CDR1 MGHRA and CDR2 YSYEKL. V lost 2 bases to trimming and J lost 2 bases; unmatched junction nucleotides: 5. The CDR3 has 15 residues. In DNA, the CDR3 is TGCGCCAGCAGCCAAACCGGGACAGTCAACTATGGCTACACCTTC. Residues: CASSQTGTVNYGYTF.

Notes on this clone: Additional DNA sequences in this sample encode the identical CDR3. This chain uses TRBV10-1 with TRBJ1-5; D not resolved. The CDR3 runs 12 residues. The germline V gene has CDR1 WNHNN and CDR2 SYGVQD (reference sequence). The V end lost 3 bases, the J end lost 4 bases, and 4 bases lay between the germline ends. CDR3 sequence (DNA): TGCGCCAGCAGTGATCCGAATCAGCCCCAGCATTTT. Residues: CASSDPNQPQHF.

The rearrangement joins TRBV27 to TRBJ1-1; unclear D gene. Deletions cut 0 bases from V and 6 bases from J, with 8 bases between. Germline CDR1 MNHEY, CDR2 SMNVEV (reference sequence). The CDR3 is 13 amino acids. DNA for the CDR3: TGTGCCAGCAGTTTATCGGCCTCAGCTGAAGCTTTCTTT. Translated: CASSLSASAEAFF.

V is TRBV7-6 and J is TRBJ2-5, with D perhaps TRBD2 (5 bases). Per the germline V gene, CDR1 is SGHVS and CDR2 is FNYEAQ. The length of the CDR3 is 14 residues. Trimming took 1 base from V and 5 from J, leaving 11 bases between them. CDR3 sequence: CASSLVGAGETQYF. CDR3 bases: TGTGCCAGCAGCTTAGTGGGAGCTGGGGAGACCCAGTACTTC.

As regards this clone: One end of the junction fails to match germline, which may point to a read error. CDR3 protein: CASSPRFSSYEQYF. The CDR3 region has the DNA TGTGCTAGCAGCCCACGTTTCAGCTCCTACGAGCAGTACTTC. The chain recombines TRBV7-7 with TRBJ2-7; D not certain. This CDR3 is built from 14 residues. The germline gives CDR1 SSHAT, CDR2 FNYEAQ (reference sequence).

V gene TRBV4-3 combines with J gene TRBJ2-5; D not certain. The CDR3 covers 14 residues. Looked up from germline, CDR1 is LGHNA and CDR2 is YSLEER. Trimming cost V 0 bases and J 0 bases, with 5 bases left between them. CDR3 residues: CASSQDVNQETQYF. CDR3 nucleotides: TGCGCCAGCAGCCAAGATGTTAACCAAGAGACCCAGTACTTC.

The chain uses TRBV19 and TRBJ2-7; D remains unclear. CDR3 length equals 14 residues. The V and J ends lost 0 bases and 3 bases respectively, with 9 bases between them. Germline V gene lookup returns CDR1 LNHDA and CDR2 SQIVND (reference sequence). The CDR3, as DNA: TGTGCCAGTAGTATAGATCAAGGAGACTACGAGCAGTACTTC. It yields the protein CASSIDQGDYEQYF.

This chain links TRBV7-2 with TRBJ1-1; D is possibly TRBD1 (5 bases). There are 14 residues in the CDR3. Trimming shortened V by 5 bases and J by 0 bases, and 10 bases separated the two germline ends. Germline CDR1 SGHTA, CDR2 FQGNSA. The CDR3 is CASSGRALNTEAFF. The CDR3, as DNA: TGTGCCAGCAGCGGCAGGGCTTTGAACACTGAAGCTTTCTTT.

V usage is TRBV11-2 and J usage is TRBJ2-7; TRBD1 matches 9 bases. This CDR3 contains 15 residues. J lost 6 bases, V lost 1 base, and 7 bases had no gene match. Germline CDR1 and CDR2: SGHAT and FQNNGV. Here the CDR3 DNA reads TGTGCCAGCAGCTTAGTGCTGGGACAGGGTGGCGAGCAGTACTTC. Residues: CASSLVLGQGGEQYF.

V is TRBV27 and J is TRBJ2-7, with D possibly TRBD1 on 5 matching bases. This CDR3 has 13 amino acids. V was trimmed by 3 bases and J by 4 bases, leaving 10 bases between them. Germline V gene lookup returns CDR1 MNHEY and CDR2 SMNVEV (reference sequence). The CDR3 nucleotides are TGTGCCAGCAGTTTCCACGACAGATACGAGCAGTACTTC. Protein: CASSFHDRYEQYF.

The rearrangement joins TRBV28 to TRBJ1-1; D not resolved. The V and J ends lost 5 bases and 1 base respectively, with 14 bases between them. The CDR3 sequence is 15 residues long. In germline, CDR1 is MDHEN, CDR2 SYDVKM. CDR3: CASSPPSGSNTEAFF. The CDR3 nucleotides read TGTGCCAGCAGTCCCCCCTCGGGTTCGAACACTGAAGCTTTCTTT.

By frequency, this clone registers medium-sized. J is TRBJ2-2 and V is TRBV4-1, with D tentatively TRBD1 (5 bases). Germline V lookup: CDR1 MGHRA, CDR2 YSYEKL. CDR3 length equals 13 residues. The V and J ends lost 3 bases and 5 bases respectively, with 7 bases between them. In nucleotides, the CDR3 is TGCGCCAGCAGCCAGCAGGGAACCGGGGAGCTGTTTTTT. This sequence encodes CASSQQGTGELFF.

Here the CDR3 DNA reads TGTGCCAGCAGCTTATTTATGAACCGGGGTGAGACCCAGTACTTC. It yields the protein CASSLFMNRGETQYF. V usage is TRBV7-3 and J usage is TRBJ2-5; possible D gene TRBD2, 5 bases. With 2 bases removed from V and 5 bases from J, the gap between germline ends came to 15 bases. The CDR3 has 15 residues. Germline V gives CDR1 SGHTA, CDR2 FQGTGA.

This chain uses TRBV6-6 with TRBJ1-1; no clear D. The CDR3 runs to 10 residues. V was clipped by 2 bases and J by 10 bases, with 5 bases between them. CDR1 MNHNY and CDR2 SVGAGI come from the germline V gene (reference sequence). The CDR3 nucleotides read TGTGCCAGCAGTTACGACGGAGCTTTCTTT. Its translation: CASSYDGAFF.

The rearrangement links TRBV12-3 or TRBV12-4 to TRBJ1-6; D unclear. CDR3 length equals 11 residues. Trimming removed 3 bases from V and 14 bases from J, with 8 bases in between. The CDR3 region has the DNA TGTGCCAGCAGTTTGGGTTCCGCCCTCCACTTT. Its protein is CASSLGSALHF.

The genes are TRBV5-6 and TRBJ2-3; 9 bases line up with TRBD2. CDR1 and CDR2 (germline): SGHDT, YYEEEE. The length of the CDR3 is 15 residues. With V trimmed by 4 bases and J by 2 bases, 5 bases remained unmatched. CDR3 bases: TGTGCCAGCAGCGAAGCGGGGGGCCTCACAGATACGCAGTATTTT. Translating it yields CASSEAGGLTDTQYF. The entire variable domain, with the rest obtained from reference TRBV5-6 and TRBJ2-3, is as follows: DAGVTQSPTHLIKTRGQQVTLRCSPKSGHDTVSWYQQALGQGPQFIFQYYEEEERQRGNFPDRFSGHQFPNYSSELNVNALLLGDSALYLCASSEAGGLTDTQYFGPGTRLTVL.

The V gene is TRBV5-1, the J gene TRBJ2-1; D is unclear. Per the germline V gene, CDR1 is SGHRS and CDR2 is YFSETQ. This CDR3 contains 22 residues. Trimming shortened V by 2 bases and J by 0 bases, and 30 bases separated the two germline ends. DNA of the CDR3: TGCGCCAGCAGCTTCGTAACGCGGACCCTTCATTCCCTGCCCAGCTCCTACAATGAGCAGTTCTTC. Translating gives CASSFVTRTLHSLPSSYNEQFF.

DNA for the CDR3: TGCGCCAGCAGCTTTCGGGCTCAGGACGAGCAGTACTTC. Translated, it gives CASSFRAQDEQYF. The chain is built from TRBV5-1 and TRBJ2-7; D not resolved. Between the trimmed V and J ends, which lost 2 bases and 5 bases, there was a span of 11 bases. The CDR3 contains 13 residues. Germline-derived CDR1 and CDR2 are SGHRS and YFSETQ.

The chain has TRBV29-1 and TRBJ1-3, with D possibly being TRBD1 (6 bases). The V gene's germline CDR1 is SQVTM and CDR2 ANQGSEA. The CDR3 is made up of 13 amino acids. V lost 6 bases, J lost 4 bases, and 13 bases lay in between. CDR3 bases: TGCAGCGTGTCGACAGGCCGCGGAAACACCATATATTTT. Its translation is CSVSTGRGNTIYF.

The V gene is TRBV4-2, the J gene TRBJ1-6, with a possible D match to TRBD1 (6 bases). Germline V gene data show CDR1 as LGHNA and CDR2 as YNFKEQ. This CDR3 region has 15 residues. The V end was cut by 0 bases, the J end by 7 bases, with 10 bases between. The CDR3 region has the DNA TGTGCCAGCAGCCAAGAGTACAGGGAAAATTCACCCCTCCACTTT. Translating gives CASSQEYRENSPLHF.

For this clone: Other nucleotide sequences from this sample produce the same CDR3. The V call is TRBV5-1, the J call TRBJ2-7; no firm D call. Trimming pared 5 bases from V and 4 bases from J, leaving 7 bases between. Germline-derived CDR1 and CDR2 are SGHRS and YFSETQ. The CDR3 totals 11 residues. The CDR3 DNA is TGCGCCAGCAGTTCTCTATACGAGCAGTACTTC. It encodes CASSSLYEQYF. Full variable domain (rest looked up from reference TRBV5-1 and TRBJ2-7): KAGVTQTPRYLIKTRGQQVTLSCSPISGHRSVSWYQQTPGQGLQFLFEYFSETQRNKGNFPGRFSGRQFSNSRSEMNVSTLELGDSALYLCASSSLYEQYFGPGTRLTVT.

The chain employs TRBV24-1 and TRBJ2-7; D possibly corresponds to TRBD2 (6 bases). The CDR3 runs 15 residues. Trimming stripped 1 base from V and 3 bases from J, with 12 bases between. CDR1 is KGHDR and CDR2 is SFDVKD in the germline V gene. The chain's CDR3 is CATSDLKGGHYEQYF. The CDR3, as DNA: TGTGCCACCAGTGATTTAAAGGGAGGTCACTACGAGCAGTACTTC.

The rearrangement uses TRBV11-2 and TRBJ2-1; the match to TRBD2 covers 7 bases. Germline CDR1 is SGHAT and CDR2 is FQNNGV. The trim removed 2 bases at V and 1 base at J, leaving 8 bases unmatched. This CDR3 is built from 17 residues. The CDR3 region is CASSLRRGFRSYNEQFF. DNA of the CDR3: TGTGCCAGCAGCTTAAGGCGGGGGTTCAGGTCCTACAATGAGCAGTTCTTC.

The CDR3 DNA is TGTGCCAGCCATGCCGGTCCGGAGACCTATGGCTACACCTTC. Encoded protein: CASHAGPETYGYTF. The chain uses TRBV25-1 and TRBJ1-2; no reliable D call. Germline CDR1 and CDR2: MGHDK and SYGVNS. Trimming removed 8 bases at V and 4 bases at J, with 17 bases between. The CDR3 is made up of 14 amino acids.

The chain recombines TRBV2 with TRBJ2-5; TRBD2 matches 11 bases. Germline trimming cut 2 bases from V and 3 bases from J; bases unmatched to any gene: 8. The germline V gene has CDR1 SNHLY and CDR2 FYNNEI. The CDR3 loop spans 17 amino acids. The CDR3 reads CASSESLAGGLKETQYF. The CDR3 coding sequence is TGTGCCAGCAGTGAATCCCTAGCGGGGGGCCTAAAAGAGACCCAGTACTTC.

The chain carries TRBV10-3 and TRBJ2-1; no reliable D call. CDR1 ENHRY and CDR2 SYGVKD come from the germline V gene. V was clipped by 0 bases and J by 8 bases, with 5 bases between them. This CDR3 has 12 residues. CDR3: CAISESDDEQFF. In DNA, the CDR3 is TGTGCCATCAGTGAGTCGGACGATGAGCAGTTCTTC.

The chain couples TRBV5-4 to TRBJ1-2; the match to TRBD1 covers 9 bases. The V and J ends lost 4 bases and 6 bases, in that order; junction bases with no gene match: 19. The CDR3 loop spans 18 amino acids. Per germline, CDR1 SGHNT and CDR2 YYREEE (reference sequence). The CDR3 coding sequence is TGTGCCAGCAGCATCCCCCGGGGACAGGGTTCTTTAGGCGATGGCTACACCTTC. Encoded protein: CASSIPRGQGSLGDGYTF.

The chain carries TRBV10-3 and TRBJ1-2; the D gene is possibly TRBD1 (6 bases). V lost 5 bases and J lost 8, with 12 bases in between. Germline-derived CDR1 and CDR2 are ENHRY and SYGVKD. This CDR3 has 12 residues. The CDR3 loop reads CAISSGERGYTF. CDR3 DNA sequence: TGTGCCATCAGTTCAGGGGAGCGAGGCTACACCTTC.

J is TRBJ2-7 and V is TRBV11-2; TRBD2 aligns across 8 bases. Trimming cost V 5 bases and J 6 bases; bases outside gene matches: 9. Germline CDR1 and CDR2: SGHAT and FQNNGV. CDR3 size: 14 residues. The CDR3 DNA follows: TGTGCCAGCAGCCGCGAGGTAGCGGGGTTCGAGCAGTACTTC. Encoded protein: CASSREVAGFEQYF. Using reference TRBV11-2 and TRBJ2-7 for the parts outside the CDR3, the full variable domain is EAGVAQSPRYKIIEKRQSVAFWCNPISGHATLYWYQQILGQGPKLLIQFQNNGVVDDSQLPKDRFSAERLKGVDSTLKIQPAKLEDSAVYLCASSREVAGFEQYFGPGTRLTVT.

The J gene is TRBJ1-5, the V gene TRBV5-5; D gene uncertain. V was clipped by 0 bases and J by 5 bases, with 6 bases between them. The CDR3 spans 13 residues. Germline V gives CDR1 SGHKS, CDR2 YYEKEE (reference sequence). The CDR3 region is CASSLVWHQPQHF. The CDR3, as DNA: TGTGCCAGCAGCTTGGTTTGGCATCAGCCCCAGCATTTT.